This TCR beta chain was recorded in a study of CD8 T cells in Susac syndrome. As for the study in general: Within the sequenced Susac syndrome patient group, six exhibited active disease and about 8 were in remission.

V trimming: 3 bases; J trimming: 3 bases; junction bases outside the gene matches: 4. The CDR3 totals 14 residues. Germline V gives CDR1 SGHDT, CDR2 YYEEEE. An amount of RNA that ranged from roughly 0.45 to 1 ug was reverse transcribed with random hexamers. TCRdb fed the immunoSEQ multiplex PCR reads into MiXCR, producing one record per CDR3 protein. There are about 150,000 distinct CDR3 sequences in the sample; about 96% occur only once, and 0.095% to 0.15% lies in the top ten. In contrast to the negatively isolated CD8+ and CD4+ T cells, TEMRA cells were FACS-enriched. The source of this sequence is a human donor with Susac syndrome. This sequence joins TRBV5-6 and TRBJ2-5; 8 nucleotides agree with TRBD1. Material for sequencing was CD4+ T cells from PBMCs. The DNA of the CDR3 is TGTGCCAGCAGCTCCCCGGGACAGGAAGAGACCCAGTACTTC. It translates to CASSSPGQEETQYF.